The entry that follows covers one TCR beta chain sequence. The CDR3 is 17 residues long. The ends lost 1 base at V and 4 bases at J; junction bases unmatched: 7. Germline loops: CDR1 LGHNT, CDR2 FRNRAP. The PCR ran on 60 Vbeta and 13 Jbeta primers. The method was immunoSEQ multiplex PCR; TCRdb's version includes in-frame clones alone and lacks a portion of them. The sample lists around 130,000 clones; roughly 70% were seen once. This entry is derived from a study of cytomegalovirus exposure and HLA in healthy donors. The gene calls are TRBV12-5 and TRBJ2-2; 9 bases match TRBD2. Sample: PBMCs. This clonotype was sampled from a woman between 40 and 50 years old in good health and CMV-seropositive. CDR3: CASGLAIAGDGTGELFF. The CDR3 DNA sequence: TGTGCTAGTGGTTTGGCCATAGCGGGGGACGGCACCGGGGAGCTGTTTTTT.